Shown below are 26 T cell receptor beta chains from a single sample sequenced in a study of CD8+ T cells in alopecia areata. Following RNA extraction, reverse transcription yielded cDNA that acted as the sequencing template. Only in-frame clones appear in the TCRdb table, and some are missing; sequencing was by immunoSEQ multiplex PCR. The sample comprises roughly 100,000 clones, roughly two fifths of which are singletons, and around 19% rests with the top ten. The sample's treatment: oral pan-JAK inhibitor, 5-10 mg twice daily. The sample in question was CD8+ T cells sorted from blood, obtained at week 24, from a patient treated with tofacitinib. The source is a human donor with alopecia areata.

The chain joins TRBV7-9 to TRBJ1-4; D might be TRBD1 (5 bases). The germline V gene encodes CDR1 SEHNR and CDR2 FQNEAQ (reference sequence). The CDR3 has 14 residues. The V gene lost 3 bases and the J gene lost 8 bases, with 13 bases spanning the gap. CDR3 amino acids: CASSLTGLGEKLFF. Written as DNA, the CDR3 is TGTGCCAGCAGCTTGACGGGGCTGGGCGAAAAACTGTTTTTT.

The gene calls are TRBV30 and TRBJ2-7; 9 bases agree with TRBD1. The junction had 9 bases not matched to a gene; V was cut back by 1 base and J by 5 bases. Germline CDR1 GTSNPN, CDR2 SVGIG (reference sequence). The CDR3 is made up of 15 amino acids. CDR3 in DNA: TGTGCCTGGAGTGCATACGGGACAGGGACTAACGAGCAGTACTTC. The encoded protein is CAWSAYGTGTNEQYF.

The sample holds one count of this clone. V gene TRBV10-2 combines with J gene TRBJ2-1; D call uncertain. Trimming took 0 bases from V and 16 from J, leaving 19 bases between them. The CDR3 is 14 residues long. Germline-derived CDR1 and CDR2 are WSHSY and SAAADI. The CDR3 is CASSESVRAPSPFF. CDR3 sequence (DNA): TGCGCCAGCAGTGAGTCGGTCCGGGCACCGTCTCCCTTCTTC.

The rearrangement links TRBV7-2 to TRBJ2-5, with a possible D match to TRBD1 (5 bases). The CDR3 loop spans 14 amino acids. Per the germline V gene, CDR1 is SGHTA and CDR2 is FQGNSA. With 1 base removed from V and 5 bases from J, the gap between germline ends came to 11 bases. CDR3 in amino acids: CASSLVAGPETQYF. CDR3 coding DNA: TGTGCCAGCAGCTTAGTAGCAGGGCCCGAGACCCAGTACTTC.

This clone turned up a few times. J is TRBJ2-7 and V is TRBV29-1, with a possible D match to TRBD1 (5 bases). Germline CDR1 is SQVTM and CDR2 is ANQGSEA. Between the trimmed V and J ends, which lost 6 bases and 4 bases, there was a span of 10 bases. CDR3 size: 11 residues. The CDR3 region has the DNA TGCAGCGTACAGGACCGTTACGAGCAGTACTTC. Its protein product is CSVQDRYEQYF.

The V call is TRBV4-3, the J call TRBJ1-1, with a possible D match to TRBD1 (6 bases). The CDR3 consists of 16 residues. The germline gives CDR1 LGHNA, CDR2 YSLEER. The ends were cut back, 4 bases at V and 1 base at J, with 16 bases in the middle. The CDR3 nucleotides read TGCGCCAGCAGCCGGAAAGGAATGACAGGGAACACTGAAGCTTTCTTT. It specifies CASSRKGMTGNTEAFF.

This sequence joins TRBV9 and TRBJ2-6, with D unclear. The CDR3 totals 17 residues. The germline CDR1 and CDR2 sequences are SGDLS and YYNGEE. Trimming left V 7 bases short and J 1 base short, with 18 bases between. CDR3 loop: CASGRRNARSGANVLTF. The CDR3, as DNA: TGTGCCAGCGGCCGACGGAATGCCCGATCTGGGGCCAACGTCCTGACTTTC.

This clone was seen more than once but under ten times. The chain uses TRBV7-2 and TRBJ2-7; 7 nucleotides match TRBD2. Trimming at V came to 1 base and at J to 6 bases, leaving 6 bases not matched to a gene. This CDR3 has 14 residues. In germline, CDR1 is SGHTA, CDR2 FQGNSA. The CDR3 DNA reads TGTGCCAGCAGCTTAGTTGCGGGAGCCCGCGAGCAGTACTTC. Translation: CASSLVAGAREQYF.

V gene TRBV11-1 combines with J gene TRBJ2-7; D not certain. The CDR3 is 13 residues long. CDR1 SGHAT and CDR2 FQDESV come from the germline V gene (reference sequence). The ends were cut back, 3 bases at V and 2 bases at J, with 8 bases in the middle. This CDR3 reads CASSLTDAYEQYF. CDR3 DNA sequence: TGTGCCAGCAGCTTGACTGATGCCTACGAGCAGTACTTC.

This chain joins TRBV4-1 and TRBJ2-1, with 7 bases matching TRBD2. Trimming took 3 bases from V and 5 from J; bases not matched to a gene: 7. The CDR3 consists of 15 residues. Germline V lookup: CDR1 MGHRA, CDR2 YSYEKL. CDR3 sequence reads: CASSQAGLGDNEQFF. The DNA of the CDR3 is TGCGCCAGCAGCCAGGCCGGACTAGGCGACAATGAGCAGTTCTTC.

This chain connects TRBV11-2 to TRBJ2-7; no clear D. Per germline, CDR1 SGHAT and CDR2 FQNNGV. V lost 8 bases, J lost 2 bases, and 7 bases lay in between. This CDR3 region has 11 residues. CDR3 amino acids: CASGTPYEQYF. The CDR3 nucleotides read TGTGCCAGCGGCACTCCCTACGAGCAGTACTTC.

This clone has a handful of counts. Written as DNA, the CDR3 is TGTGCCAGCAGCCCGGACAATCAGCCCCAGCATTTT. Its translation: CASSPDNQPQHF. The chain couples TRBV7-9 to TRBJ1-5; D is unclear. V gave up 5 bases and J gave up 3 bases, with 5 bases separating them. In germline, CDR1 is SEHNR, CDR2 FQNEAQ (reference sequence). The CDR3 spans 12 residues.

This clone was detected only once. In DNA form, the CDR3 reads TGTGCCAGCAGCTCCCTGACTAGCGGAAAGGACCAAGAGACCCAGTACTTC. Translation gives CASSSLTSGKDQETQYF. The chain links TRBV7-9 to TRBJ2-5; 9 positions match TRBD2. This CDR3 is 17 amino acids long. Germline lookup yields CDR1 SEHNR and CDR2 FQNEAQ (reference sequence). The junction had 9 bases not matched to a gene; V was cut back by 4 bases and J by 0 bases.

The V gene is TRBV27, the J gene TRBJ2-3, with TRBD2 matching over 7 bases. This CDR3 is 14 amino acids long. V lost 5 bases to trimming and J lost 8 bases; unmatched junction nucleotides: 10. Germline values: CDR1 MNHEY, CDR2 SMNVEV (reference sequence). CDR3 sequence reads: CASSLLAEEVTQYF. The CDR3 DNA reads TGTGCCAGCAGTCTTCTAGCGGAAGAGGTTACGCAGTATTTT.

For this clone: Other DNA sequences of this sample code for an identical CDR3. This chain uses TRBV27 with TRBJ1-1; D gene uncertain. Germline V gene lookup returns CDR1 MNHEY and CDR2 SMNVEV (reference sequence). V was cut by 2 bases and J by 1 base, with 5 bases left in between. The CDR3 has 13 amino acids. The CDR3 DNA follows: TGTGCCAGCAGTTTACTGGGGAACACTGAAGCTTTCTTT. Translating it yields CASSLLGNTEAFF.

The chain employs TRBV7-8 and TRBJ1-5, with no clear D. The CDR3 extends over 13 amino acids. V dropped 5 bases and J dropped 6 bases, with 11 bases sitting between them. Germline CDR1 and CDR2: SGHVS and FQNEAQ. Written as DNA, the CDR3 is TGTGCCAGCAGCCCCCCCGGCCTTCAGCCCCAGCATTTT. Protein product: CASSPPGLQPQHF. Supplemented by reference TRBV7-8 and TRBJ1-5, the full variable domain reads GAGVSQSPRYKVAKRGQDVALRCDPISGHVSLFWYQQALGQGPEFLTYFQNEAQLDKSGLPSDRFFAERPEGSVSTLKIQRTQQEDSAVYLCASSPPGLQPQHFGDGTRLSIL.

This chain uses TRBV7-9 with TRBJ1-1; D gene unclear. V was pared by 7 bases and J by 5 bases, with 20 bases between. This CDR3 region has 15 residues. CDR1 SEHNR and CDR2 FQNEAQ come from the germline V gene (reference sequence). This chain's CDR3 is CASILSPRGGTEAFF. The CDR3 region has the DNA TGTGCCAGCATCCTTAGCCCTCGGGGTGGGACTGAAGCTTTCTTT.

This chain joins TRBV27 and TRBJ1-5; 8 bases are shared with TRBD1. CDR1 is MNHEY and CDR2 is SMNVEV in the germline V gene (reference sequence). Losses at the gene ends were 6 bases for V and 7 bases for J; bases not matched to a gene: 8. CDR3 length equals 14 residues. The chain's CDR3 is CASSDRGMGQPQHF. Here the CDR3 DNA reads TGTGCCAGCAGCGACAGGGGAATGGGACAGCCCCAGCATTTT.

The rearrangement links TRBV30 to TRBJ2-1, with 8 bases that match TRBD1. The germline gives CDR1 GTSNPN, CDR2 SVGIG (reference sequence). The V gene end was trimmed by 6 bases and the J gene end by 8 bases; junction bases not matched to a gene: 12. The CDR3 loop spans 14 amino acids. The CDR3, as DNA: TGTGCCTGTGATCAGGGGGCGCTTATGCATGAGCAGTTCTTC. Translated, it gives CACDQGALMHEQFF. Full variable domain (missing parts from reference TRBV30 and TRBJ2-1): SQTIHQWPATLVQPVGSPLSLECTVEGTSNPNLYWYRQAAGRGLQLLFYSVGIGQISSEVPQNLSASRPQDRQFILSSKKLLLSDSGFYLCACDQGALMHEQFFGPGTRLTVL.

The chain combines TRBV4-1 with TRBJ2-1, with 9 bases matching TRBD1. This CDR3 spans 16 amino acids. The germline CDR1 and CDR2 sequences are MGHRA and YSYEKL. The trim removed 3 bases at V and 4 bases at J, leaving 7 bases unmatched. CDR3 residues: CASSHGGTGNYNEQFF. For the CDR3, the DNA is TGCGCCAGCAGCCACGGCGGGACAGGGAATTACAATGAGCAGTTCTTC.

This clone was observed a single time. The chain has TRBV5-1 and TRBJ2-7; unclear D gene. V was trimmed by 0 bases and J by 6 bases, leaving 10 bases between them. The CDR3 spans 13 residues. Germline V gene lookup returns CDR1 SGHRS and CDR2 YFSETQ. The CDR3: CASSLASRTEQYF. As DNA, the CDR3 is TGCGCCAGCAGCTTGGCTTCGAGGACCGAGCAGTACTTC.

As concerns this clone: Other DNA sequences in the sample encode the same CDR3. V and J are TRBV29-1 and TRBJ2-1; TRBD2 matches 14 bases. CDR1 and CDR2 from the germline V gene are SQVTM and ANQGSEA. V dropped 6 bases and J dropped 6; count of bases not matched to a gene: 4. CDR3 length: 14 residues. CDR3 loop: CSVTSGRALNEQFF. CDR3 DNA sequence: TGCAGCGTGACTAGCGGGAGGGCCCTCAATGAGCAGTTCTTC.

The gene calls are TRBV25-1 and TRBJ2-4, with no clear D. The J call is in doubt because the DNA end fits TRBJ2-7 better. Germline V gene sequence: CDR1 MGHDK, CDR2 SYGVNS. This CDR3 is built from 11 residues. CDR3 protein: CASSANGEQYF. The CDR3 DNA follows: TGTGCCAGCAGTGCGAACGGCGAGCAGTACTTC.

This clone was observed a handful of times. V gene TRBV29-1 combines with J gene TRBJ1-1; unclear D gene. The CDR3 covers 11 residues. Trimming cost V 7 bases and J 7 bases, with 13 bases left between them. Germline V gives CDR1 SQVTM, CDR2 ANQGSEA. The CDR3 here is CSGRWGYEAFF. The CDR3 nucleotides read TGCAGCGGAAGATGGGGTTATGAAGCTTTCTTT.

This clone was picked up one time. The chain carries TRBV7-9 and TRBJ1-1, with unresolved D. Trimming stripped 5 bases from V and 0 bases from J, with 13 bases between. The CDR3 is 15 residues long. The germline V gene encodes CDR1 SEHNR and CDR2 FQNEAQ (reference sequence). CDR3 sequence (DNA): TGTGCCAGCAGCCCCCCGCGACCCTTGAACACTGAAGCTTTCTTT. It specifies CASSPPRPLNTEAFF.

This clone was seen a handful of times. J is TRBJ2-3 and V is TRBV4-3, with 7 positions matching TRBD2. Germline V gives CDR1 LGHNA, CDR2 YSLEER. The CDR3 is 17 amino acids. Germline trimming cut 0 bases from V and 3 bases from J; bases unmatched to any gene: 9. Here the CDR3 DNA reads TGCGCCAGCAGCCAAGATCGTAGAGGGAGGGGAACAGATACGCAGTATTTT. The encoded protein is CASSQDRRGRGTDTQYF.